Following are 26 T cell receptor beta chains from one sample sequenced in a study of CD8 T cells in Susac syndrome. Reverse transcription of roughly 0.45 to 1 ug RNA used random hexamers. TCRdb reprocessed the immunoSEQ multiplex PCR reads with MiXCR, giving one entry per CDR3 protein. The sample has some 190,000 distinct CDR3 sequences; about 95% are singletons. Sequenced: CD4+ T cells from PBMCs. Receptors originate from a human donor with Susac syndrome.

The rearrangement joins TRBV7-2 to TRBJ2-5; tentatively, D is TRBD2 (6 bases). This CDR3 spans 15 amino acids. The V gene lost 2 bases and the J gene lost 5 bases, with 15 bases spanning the gap. Germline loops: CDR1 SGHTA, CDR2 FQGNSA. The CDR3 nucleotides are TGTGCCAGCAGCTTAATGGCGGGGATAGGGGAGACCCAGTACTTC. Residues: CASSLMAGIGETQYF.

A remark on this clonotype: The junction differs from germline at one of its ends, possibly a read error. This chain connects TRBV5-8 to TRBJ1-1, with no clear D. CDR3 length: 11 residues. Germline V CDR1 and CDR2: SGHTS, YDEGEE. The CDR3 nucleotides are TGTGCCAGCAGCTTGCGGCAGGAAGGTCTCTTT. Translating it yields CASSLRQEGLF.

CDR3 nucleotides: TGCGCCAGCAGCTTGAATAGCGGGGGCGGCAATGAGCAGTTCTTC. This codes for CASSLNSGGGNEQFF. The V gene is TRBV5-1, the J gene TRBJ2-1; 9 nucleotides align to TRBD2. CDR3 length: 15 amino acids. Germline V CDR1 and CDR2: SGHRS, YFSETQ. V was clipped by 1 base and J by 6 bases; unmatched bases: 5.

This chain joins TRBV20-1 and TRBJ2-5; TRBD1 agrees at 7 bases. There are 16 residues in the CDR3. Germline V gene sequence: CDR1 DFQATT, CDR2 SNEGSKA (reference sequence). V was pared by 4 bases and J by 3 bases, with 14 bases of the junction left unmatched. The CDR3 loop reads CSAKGQPSGVEETQYF. The CDR3 DNA is TGCAGTGCTAAGGGACAGCCCAGTGGGGTTGAAGAGACCCAGTACTTC.

The CDR3 is CASSIVGRGRAEAFF. Here the CDR3 DNA reads TGTGCCAGTAGTATAGTTGGCAGGGGGCGGGCTGAAGCTTTCTTT. The chain joins TRBV19 to TRBJ1-1, with 8 bases lining up with TRBD1. The CDR3 spans 15 residues. V shed 1 base and J 6 bases; nucleotides not matched to a gene: 7. CDR1 and CDR2 from the germline V gene are LNHDA and SQIVND (reference sequence).

V usage is TRBV30 and J usage is TRBJ1-2; D is unresolved. Germline V gene lookup returns CDR1 GTSNPN and CDR2 SVGIG (reference sequence). The V gene lost 7 bases and the J gene lost 8 bases, with 14 bases spanning the gap. The length of the CDR3 is 11 residues. CDR3 DNA sequence: TGTGCCTCCGTCTTAAGGGCCGGCTACACCTTC. Amino acids: CASVLRAGYTF.

V gene TRBV3-1 combines with J gene TRBJ1-2; D uncertain. V gave up 1 base and J gave up 2 bases, with 5 bases separating them. Germline CDR1 LGHDT, CDR2 YNNKEL (reference sequence). The CDR3 is 13 residues long. The CDR3 DNA follows: TGTGCCAGCAGCCAAGGGATAAACTATGGCTACACCTTC. Amino acid sequence: CASSQGINYGYTF.

The chain has TRBV12-3 or TRBV12-4 and TRBJ2-1; TRBD1 might be the D (6 bases). The CDR3 covers 15 residues. Deletions cut 6 bases from V and 2 bases from J, with 14 bases between. CDR3 protein: CASRDTGRPYNEQFF. The CDR3 coding sequence is TGTGCCAGCAGGGATACAGGGCGCCCCTACAATGAGCAGTTCTTC.

V and J are TRBV20-1 and TRBJ1-2, with a weak D call TRBD1 (5 bases). Deletions cut 5 bases from V and 2 bases from J, with 9 bases between. There are 12 residues in the CDR3. Per germline, CDR1 DFQATT and CDR2 SNEGSKA (reference sequence). The CDR3 region is CSAQTANYGYTF. CDR3 bases: TGCAGTGCTCAGACAGCGAACTATGGCTACACCTTC.

This chain joins TRBV20-1 and TRBJ2-6; maybe TRBD2 (5 bases). CDR1 DFQATT and CDR2 SNEGSKA come from the germline V gene (reference sequence). Trimming stripped 3 bases from V and 0 bases from J, with 9 bases between. This CDR3 is built from 15 residues. The CDR3 DNA reads TGCAGTGCTAGTTTGGGGAGCTCTGGGGCCAACGTCCTGACTTTC. Translating gives CSASLGSSGANVLTF.

This sequence joins TRBV4-2 and TRBJ1-2; no reliable D call. The CDR3 runs 13 residues. Between the trimmed V and J ends, which lost 0 bases and 6 bases, there was a span of 8 bases. Per the germline V gene, CDR1 is LGHNA and CDR2 is YNFKEQ. In DNA form, the CDR3 reads TGTGCCAGCAGCCAAGATAGGCCAGATGGCTACACCTTC. The encoded protein is CASSQDRPDGYTF.

The J gene is TRBJ1-5, the V gene TRBV19; maybe TRBD1 (5 bases). The CDR3 loop spans 17 amino acids. Germline CDR1 and CDR2: LNHDA and SQIVND (reference sequence). Trimming removed 4 bases at V and 0 bases at J, with 16 bases between. CDR3 coding DNA: TGTGCCAGTAGTACCGACCCCGGGACCGATAGCAATCAGCCCCAGCATTTT. It encodes CASSTDPGTDSNQPQHF.

The genes are TRBV19 and TRBJ1-6; no clear D. The germline CDR1 and CDR2 sequences are LNHDA and SQIVND (reference sequence). The CDR3 has 16 residues. Between the trimmed V and J ends, which lost 6 bases and 9 bases, there was a span of 21 bases. The CDR3 is CASSQASPEYGSPLHF. The CDR3 region has the DNA TGTGCCAGTAGCCAAGCGTCTCCCGAATACGGTTCACCCCTCCACTTT.

Written as DNA, the CDR3 is TGCGCCAGCAGCCCGCCCGGGACGGTCTCCTACGAGCAGTACTTC. Translating gives CASSPPGTVSYEQYF. The chain combines TRBV4-1 with TRBJ2-7; D may be TRBD1 or TRBD2 (5 bases each). The V end was cut by 4 bases, the J end by 0 bases, with 13 bases between. The CDR3 covers 15 residues. CDR1 and CDR2 from the germline V gene are MGHRA and YSYEKL.

The V gene is TRBV9, the J gene TRBJ1-5; possibly TRBD1 for D (6 bases). There are 15 residues in the CDR3. The germline V gene has CDR1 SGDLS and CDR2 YYNGEE. V dropped 2 bases and J dropped 6 bases, with 15 bases sitting between them. CDR3 nucleotide sequence: TGTGCCAGCAGCGTGGGGGGCGGAGGTGGTCAGCCCCAGCATTTT. Its protein is CASSVGGGGGQPQHF.

The V call is TRBV30, the J call TRBJ1-1; TRBD1 is a possible D gene (5 bases). Germline V lookup: CDR1 GTSNPN, CDR2 SVGIG (reference sequence). Trimming removed 0 bases from V and 3 bases from J, with 14 bases in between. This CDR3 is 15 amino acids long. CDR3 region: CAWSVVRGSDTEAFF. The CDR3 DNA follows: TGTGCCTGGAGTGTGGTCCGGGGGAGTGACACTGAAGCTTTCTTT.

CDR3 region: CASSQEIPAALAKNIQYF. DNA for the CDR3: TGTGCCAGCAGCCAAGAAATCCCAGCCGCACTAGCCAAAAACATTCAGTACTTC. The chain links TRBV4-2 to TRBJ2-4; no firm D call. Trimming pared 0 bases from V and 0 bases from J, leaving 15 bases between. The V gene's germline CDR1 is LGHNA and CDR2 YNFKEQ. This CDR3 region has 18 residues.

The chain employs TRBV30 and TRBJ1-2; D is uncertain. Between the trimmed V and J ends, which lost 1 base and 6 bases, there was a span of 12 bases. This CDR3 has 13 residues. Looked up from germline, CDR1 is GTSNPN and CDR2 is SVGIG (reference sequence). The CDR3 loop reads CAWSDGLRDGYTF. The CDR3 DNA reads as TGTGCCTGGAGTGACGGGCTCCGGGATGGCTACACCTTC.

The chain joins TRBV7-2 to TRBJ2-1, with TRBD2 matching 12 bases. CDR3 length: 15 residues. Germline lookup yields CDR1 SGHTA and CDR2 FQGNSA. V lost 7 bases, J lost 10 bases, and 11 bases stayed unmatched. CDR3 amino acids: CASTPTGLAGLEQFF. CDR3 in DNA: TGTGCCAGCACCCCGACGGGACTAGCGGGTTTAGAGCAGTTCTTC. The full variable domain, completed using reference TRBV7-2 and TRBJ2-1, is GAGVSQSPSNKVTEKGKDVELRCDPISGHTALYWYRQSLGQGLEFLIYFQGNSAPDKSGLPSDRFSAERTGGSVSTLTIQRTQQEDSAVYLCASTPTGLAGLEQFFGPGTRLTVL.

This sequence joins TRBV14 and TRBJ2-5; TRBD1 might be the D (5 bases). CDR3 length: 15 residues. The germline V gene encodes CDR1 SGHDN and CDR2 FVKESK. V dropped 2 bases and J dropped 2 bases, with 12 bases sitting between them. The CDR3 DNA follows: TGTGCCAGCAGCCAACAGGGCATCAAACAAGAGACCCAGTACTTC. Translation gives CASSQQGIKQETQYF.

The chain has TRBV20-1 and TRBJ1-1; TRBD1 aligns across 9 bases. The V gene end was trimmed by 2 bases and the J gene end by 3 bases; junction bases not matched to a gene: 7. The CDR3 is made up of 15 amino acids. CDR1 and CDR2 from the germline V gene are DFQATT and SNEGSKA (reference sequence). DNA of the CDR3: TGCAGTGCTAGAAGTTTCAGGACAGGGGACACTGAAGCTTTCTTT. Translation: CSARSFRTGDTEAFF.

The rearrangement links TRBV19 to TRBJ1-5; a weak D match, TRBD1 (6 bases). CDR1 is LNHDA and CDR2 is SQIVND in the germline V gene (reference sequence). This CDR3 is 12 amino acids long. V lost 3 bases and J 9 bases, leaving 9 bases between the germline ends. The CDR3 coding sequence is TGTGCCAGTAGTATTCAGGGGCGGCCCCAGCATTTT. This gives the protein CASSIQGRPQHF. Full variable domain (rest looked up from reference TRBV19 and TRBJ1-5): DGGITQSPKYLFRKEGQNVTLSCEQNLNHDAMYWYRQDPGQGLRLIYYSQIVNDFQKGDIAEGYSVSREKKESFPLTVTSAQKNPTAFYLCASSIQGRPQHFGDGTRLSIL.

The gene calls are TRBV6-2 or TRBV6-3 and TRBJ1-5; TRBD1 is a possible D gene (5 bases). The CDR3 is 15 amino acids. Germline CDR1 MNHEY, CDR2 SVGEGT. V was trimmed by 2 bases and J by 0 bases, leaving 8 bases between them. CDR3 amino acids: CASSYGGDSNQPQHF. The DNA of the CDR3 is TGTGCCAGCAGTTACGGAGGGGATAGCAATCAGCCCCAGCATTTT.

The chain has TRBV2 and TRBJ1-2, with D possibly matching TRBD1 (5 bases). Germline CDR1 is SNHLY and CDR2 is FYNNEI. Trimming stripped 5 bases from V and 3 bases from J, with 10 bases between. The CDR3 extends over 13 amino acids. CDR3 sequence reads: CASSSGRDYGYTF. CDR3 DNA sequence: TGTGCCAGCAGTTCGGGGCGGGACTATGGCTACACCTTC.

The chain is built from TRBV28 and TRBJ2-2, with a tentative D call TRBD2 (5 bases). Germline-derived CDR1 and CDR2 are MDHEN and SYDVKM. The CDR3 contains 13 residues. Trimming removed 7 bases from V and 6 bases from J, with 12 bases in between. The CDR3 nucleotides read TGTGCCAGCAAAAGAGGGCTCCCCGGGGAGCTGTTTTTT. Translating gives CASKRGLPGELFF.

CDR3 sequence reads: CASSVYRGTSNEQYF. CDR3 coding DNA: TGCGCCAGCAGCGTGTACCGTGGGACTAGCAACGAGCAGTACTTC. V and J are TRBV4-1 and TRBJ2-7, with 9 bases aligning to TRBD2. The CDR3 has 15 amino acids. CDR1 and CDR2 (germline): MGHRA, YSYEKL. The V segment lost 5 bases and the J segment 5 bases; nucleotides outside the gene matches: 10.